The rows below give T cell receptor beta chains drawn from one sample of a study of T cell responses to AZD1222 COVID-19 vaccine. Assay used: immunoSEQ multiplex PCR; TCRdb lists only in-frame clones, some missing. The table has roughly 70,000 clones, about 89% seen once. The specimen was peripheral blood, collected 28 days after the second dose of the MenACWY control vaccine. The receptors come from an adult who received the MenACWY meningococcal vaccine as a control. The CDR3 runs from the conserved cysteine through the conserved F or W. D genes are given only for firm matches. The listing skips clone size in some rows; elsewhere it reads once, few, many or a size class.

J gene: TRBJ1-6; D gene: TRBD1; clone size: .; V gene: TRBV30; CDR3 protein: CAWNLGQGNSPLHF; CDR3 DNA: TGTGCCTGGAACCTGGGACAGGGGAATTCACCCCTCCACTTT
J gene: TRBJ1-5; D gene: TRBD1; clone size: once; V gene: TRBV7-9; CDR3 protein: CASRGTGHGEPQHF; CDR3 DNA: TGTGCCAGCAGGGGGACAGGCCATGGGGAGCCCCAGCATTTT
J gene: TRBJ2-7; D gene: .; clone size: .; V gene: TRBV2; CDR3 protein: CASGEADYEQYF; CDR3 DNA: TGTGCCAGCGGTGAGGCAGACTACGAGCAGTACTTC
J gene: TRBJ2-5; D gene: TRBD1; clone size: .; V gene: TRBV28; CDR3 protein: CASRRQGQETQYF; CDR3 DNA: TGTGCCAGCCGCCGACAGGGACAAGAGACCCAGTACTTC
J gene: TRBJ1-3; D gene: .; clone size: .; V gene: TRBV19; CDR3 protein: CASSIWLEQGNTIYF; CDR3 DNA: TGTGCCAGTAGTATTTGGTTGGAACAAGGAAACACCATATATTTT
J gene: TRBJ1-1; D gene: .; clone size: .; V gene: TRBV19; CDR3 protein: CASSIGGPSNTEAFF; CDR3 DNA: TGTGCCAGTAGTATAGGGGGACCGTCGAACACTGAAGCTTTCTTT
J gene: TRBJ2-7; D gene: TRBD2; clone size: once; V gene: TRBV10-3; CDR3 protein: CATDPGGSYEQYF; CDR3 DNA: TGTGCCACCGATCCGGGAGGGTCCTACGAGCAGTACTTC
J gene: TRBJ1-5; D gene: .; clone size: .; V gene: TRBV7-8; CDR3 protein: CASSLEGNKQPQHF; CDR3 DNA: TGTGCCAGCAGCTTAGAGGGAAATAAACAGCCCCAGCATTTT
J gene: TRBJ2-7; D gene: TRBD2; clone size: .; V gene: TRBV19; CDR3 protein: CASSMTSGIADEQYF; CDR3 DNA: TGTGCCAGTAGTATGACTAGCGGGATCGCCGACGAGCAGTACTTC
J gene: TRBJ2-3; D gene: .; clone size: .; V gene: TRBV29-1; CDR3 protein: CSVRPTGTSTDTQYF; CDR3 DNA: TGCAGCGTGAGACCGACAGGAACTAGCACAGATACGCAGTATTTT
J gene: TRBJ2-7; D gene: .; clone size: .; V gene: TRBV19; CDR3 protein: CASSRPASSEQYF; CDR3 DNA: TGTGCCAGTAGTCGGCCCGCCTCAAGCGAGCAGTACTTC
J gene: TRBJ2-7; D gene: .; clone size: .; V gene: TRBV10-3; CDR3 protein: CAIKGEAVHDEQYF; CDR3 DNA: TGTGCCATCAAGGGGGAAGCGGTCCACGACGAGCAGTACTTC
J gene: TRBJ2-5; D gene: TRBD1; clone size: .; V gene: TRBV6-5; CDR3 protein: CASGKRTGRETQYF; CDR3 DNA: TGTGCCAGCGGAAAACGGACAGGGCGGGAGACCCAGTACTTC
J gene: TRBJ2-2; D gene: TRBD1; clone size: .; V gene: TRBV9; CDR3 protein: CASSVRTGGRTGELFF; CDR3 DNA: TGTGCCAGCAGCGTAAGAACAGGGGGTAGGACCGGGGAGCTGTTTTTT
J gene: TRBJ1-2; D gene: TRBD1; clone size: few; V gene: TRBV30; CDR3 protein: CAWSSTGGNYGYTF; CDR3 DNA: TGTGCCTGGAGTTCGACAGGGGGTAACTATGGCTACACCTTC
J gene: TRBJ2-7; D gene: TRBD2; clone size: .; V gene: TRBV2; CDR3 protein: CANSQREGGEQYF; CDR3 DNA: TGTGCCAACTCCCAGCGGGAGGGGGGGGAGCAGTACTTC
J gene: TRBJ1-3; D gene: .; clone size: .; V gene: TRBV12-3/TRBV12-4; CDR3 protein: CASELLDTIYF; CDR3 DNA: TGTGCCAGCGAACTCCTGGACACCATATATTTT
J gene: TRBJ2-7; D gene: TRBD1; clone size: .; V gene: TRBV20-1; CDR3 protein: CSASDREQYF; CDR3 DNA: TGCAGTGCTTCGGACAGGGAGCAGTACTTC
J gene: TRBJ2-7; D gene: .; clone size: once; V gene: TRBV19; CDR3 protein: CASSRTPWDLLYF; CDR3 DNA: TGTGCCAGTAGTAGGACCCCATGGGACCTTCTGTACTTC
J gene: TRBJ1-1; D gene: .; clone size: .; V gene: TRBV6-2/TRBV6-3; CDR3 protein: CASSYYRRDTEAFF; CDR3 DNA: TGTGCCAGCAGTTACTATCGGCGGGATACTGAAGCTTTCTTT
J gene: TRBJ2-5; D gene: TRBD2; clone size: .; V gene: TRBV7-2; CDR3 protein: CASSSSGSQETQYF; CDR3 DNA: TGTGCCAGCAGTTCTAGCGGGAGCCAAGAGACCCAGTACTTC
J gene: TRBJ1-5; D gene: .; clone size: .; V gene: TRBV10-2; CDR3 protein: CASSPPNQPQHF; CDR3 DNA: TGCGCCAGCTCTCCCCCTAATCAGCCCCAGCATTTT
J gene: TRBJ2-2; D gene: .; clone size: few; V gene: TRBV12-3/TRBV12-4; CDR3 protein: CASRLDSSGELFF; CDR3 DNA: TGTGCCAGCAGGCTGGACAGTTCCGGGGAGCTGTTTTTT
J gene: TRBJ2-5; D gene: TRBD1; clone size: .; V gene: TRBV9; CDR3 protein: CASSGHRGRETQYF; CDR3 DNA: TGTGCCAGCAGCGGTCACAGGGGTAGGGAGACCCAGTACTTC
J gene: TRBJ2-2; D gene: .; clone size: .; V gene: TRBV6-6; CDR3 protein: CASEGLITGELFF; CDR3 DNA: TGTGCCTCAGAGGGCTTGATCACCGGGGAGCTGTTTTTT
J gene: TRBJ1-5; D gene: .; clone size: .; V gene: TRBV6-2/TRBV6-3; CDR3 protein: CASSLGQPNQPQHF; CDR3 DNA: TGTGCCAGCAGTTTAGGACAGCCCAATCAGCCCCAGCATTTT
J gene: TRBJ2-7; D gene: TRBD1; clone size: medium-sized; V gene: TRBV27; CDR3 protein: CASSGQDEQYF; CDR3 DNA: TGTGCCAGCAGCGGACAGGACGAGCAGTACTTC
J gene: TRBJ1-5; D gene: .; clone size: .; V gene: TRBV24-1; CDR3 protein: CATYYRANQPQHF; CDR3 DNA: TGTGCCACCTATTACAGGGCTAATCAGCCCCAGCATTTT
J gene: TRBJ2-7; D gene: .; clone size: .; V gene: TRBV11-1; CDR3 protein: CASSRGGYEQYF; CDR3 DNA: TGTGCCAGCAGTCGGGGAGGTTACGAGCAGTACTTC
J gene: TRBJ2-2; D gene: TRBD2; clone size: .; V gene: TRBV28; CDR3 protein: CASSSPGGGTGELFF; CDR3 DNA: TGTGCCAGCAGTTCACCGGGAGGAGGGACCGGGGAGCTGTTTTTT
J gene: TRBJ1-1; D gene: .; clone size: few; V gene: TRBV2; CDR3 protein: CASTQGKAFF; CDR3 DNA: TGTGCCAGCACTCAGGGAAAAGCTTTCTTT
J gene: TRBJ1-2; D gene: .; clone size: .; V gene: TRBV10-3; CDR3 protein: CAIGLPRQDYTF; CDR3 DNA: TGTGCCATCGGCCTCCCTCGACAGGACTACACCTTC
J gene: TRBJ2-1; D gene: .; clone size: once; V gene: TRBV15; CDR3 protein: CATSRGRKEEQFF; CDR3 DNA: TGTGCCACCAGCAGAGGTCGTAAGGAAGAGCAGTTCTTC
J gene: TRBJ1-3; D gene: .; clone size: .; V gene: TRBV6-5; CDR3 protein: CASRSRAGGTNTIYF; CDR3 DNA: TGTGCCAGCAGATCCAGGGCGGGTGGAACGAACACCATATATTTT
J gene: TRBJ2-7; D gene: .; clone size: few; V gene: TRBV28; CDR3 protein: CASSWVGQIYEQYF; CDR3 DNA: TGTGCCAGCAGTTGGGTCGGACAGATCTACGAGCAGTACTTC
J gene: TRBJ2-7; D gene: .; clone size: .; V gene: TRBV5-1; CDR3 protein: CASSLDLSLDEQYF; CDR3 DNA: TGCGCCAGCAGCTTGGATCTCAGTTTGGACGAGCAGTACTTC
J gene: TRBJ2-2; D gene: .; clone size: .; V gene: TRBV2; CDR3 protein: CASSAREWSHRLNTGELFF; CDR3 DNA: TGTGCCAGCAGTGCGAGGGAGTGGTCACACAGGCTGAACACCGGGGAGCTGTTTTTT
J gene: TRBJ2-5; D gene: .; clone size: .; V gene: TRBV6-5; CDR3 protein: CASRWTWDGPETQYF; CDR3 DNA: TGTGCCAGCAGATGGACATGGGACGGTCCAGAGACCCAGTACTTC
J gene: TRBJ2-3; D gene: .; clone size: .; V gene: TRBV5-1; CDR3 protein: CASSVNSDTQYF; CDR3 DNA: TGCGCCAGCAGCGTGAATTCAGATACGCAGTATTTT
J gene: TRBJ2-3; D gene: TRBD1; clone size: .; V gene: TRBV9; CDR3 protein: CASSVGGTDTDTQYF; CDR3 DNA: TGTGCCAGCAGCGTAGGGGGGACAGACACAGATACGCAGTATTTT
J gene: TRBJ1-1; D gene: TRBD1; clone size: .; V gene: TRBV5-1; CDR3 protein: CASSSNGQGITEAFF; CDR3 DNA: TGCGCCAGCAGCTCGAACGGACAGGGCATAACTGAAGCTTTCTTT
J gene: TRBJ2-7; D gene: TRBD2; clone size: .; V gene: TRBV28; CDR3 protein: CASSLPPGGRDGYEQYF; CDR3 DNA: TGTGCCAGCAGTTTGCCACCCGGCGGGAGAGACGGCTACGAGCAGTACTTC
J gene: TRBJ2-2; D gene: .; clone size: .; V gene: TRBV19; CDR3 protein: CASSRDYTGELFF; CDR3 DNA: TGTGCCAGTAGCAGAGACTACACCGGGGAGCTGTTTTTT
J gene: TRBJ1-1; D gene: .; clone size: .; V gene: TRBV27; CDR3 protein: CASSLSIFRVGEAFF; CDR3 DNA: TGTGCCAGCAGTTTATCGATATTCAGGGTGGGTGAAGCTTTCTTT
J gene: TRBJ1-5; D gene: .; clone size: .; V gene: TRBV7-9; CDR3 protein: CASSPGQTLDPQHF; CDR3 DNA: TGTGCCAGCAGTCCTGGACAGACTCTGGACCCCCAGCATTTT
J gene: TRBJ2-1; D gene: .; clone size: .; V gene: TRBV18; CDR3 protein: CASSPPSVTEQFF; CDR3 DNA: TGTGCCAGCTCACCACCATCCGTTACTGAGCAGTTCTTC
J gene: TRBJ1-2; D gene: .; clone size: once; V gene: TRBV10-3; CDR3 protein: CAISEEMGANYGYTF; CDR3 DNA: TGTGCCATCAGTGAAGAGATGGGGGCTAACTATGGCTACACCTTC
J gene: TRBJ1-3; D gene: .; clone size: .; V gene: TRBV4-3; CDR3 protein: CASSQGGEGTIYF; CDR3 DNA: TGCGCCAGCAGCCAAGGAGGGGAAGGCACCATATATTTT
J gene: TRBJ2-2; D gene: TRBD2; clone size: .; V gene: TRBV5-1; CDR3 protein: CASSLAREGGELFF; CDR3 DNA: TGCGCCAGCAGCTTGGCCAGGGAGGGCGGGGAGCTGTTTTTT
J gene: TRBJ1-2; D gene: .; clone size: .; V gene: TRBV7-9; CDR3 protein: CASSPAANYGYTF; CDR3 DNA: TGTGCCAGCAGCCCAGCTGCTAACTATGGCTACACCTTC
J gene: TRBJ2-1; D gene: .; clone size: .; V gene: TRBV19; CDR3 protein: CASSWSGGVGTNNEQFF; CDR3 DNA: TGTGCCAGTAGTTGGTCGGGCGGCGTCGGGACCAACAATGAGCAGTTCTTC
J gene: TRBJ2-2; D gene: TRBD2; clone size: .; V gene: TRBV5-4; CDR3 protein: CASSLAGYTGELFF; CDR3 DNA: TGTGCCAGCAGCCTAGCGGGATACACCGGGGAGCTGTTTTTT
J gene: TRBJ2-1; D gene: TRBD2; clone size: once; V gene: TRBV7-9; CDR3 protein: CASSLPPGLAMYSDEQFF; CDR3 DNA: TGTGCCAGCAGCTTACCGCCGGGACTAGCTATGTATAGTGATGAGCAGTTCTTC
J gene: TRBJ2-7; D gene: TRBD2; clone size: .; V gene: TRBV14; CDR3 protein: CASSQGGTSGSLPYEQYF; CDR3 DNA: TGTGCCAGCAGCCAGGGAGGGACTAGCGGGAGTTTGCCCTACGAGCAGTACTTC
J gene: TRBJ2-7; D gene: .; clone size: .; V gene: TRBV18; CDR3 protein: CASSLDPYEQYF; CDR3 DNA: TGTGCCAGCTCACTGGACCCCTACGAGCAGTACTTC
J gene: TRBJ1-1; D gene: .; clone size: once; V gene: TRBV6-6; CDR3 protein: CASSYGKGGPNTEAFF; CDR3 DNA: TGTGCCAGCAGTTACGGGAAGGGGGGGCCGAACACTGAAGCTTTCTTT
J gene: TRBJ2-5; D gene: .; clone size: .; V gene: TRBV28; CDR3 protein: CASRPMMGRRQETQYF; CDR3 DNA: TGTGCCAGCAGACCCATGATGGGTCGGAGACAAGAGACCCAGTACTTC
J gene: TRBJ2-7; D gene: .; clone size: .; V gene: TRBV6-1; CDR3 protein: CASSEADHEQYF; CDR3 DNA: TGTGCCAGCAGTGAAGCTGACCACGAGCAGTACTTC
J gene: TRBJ2-3; D gene: .; clone size: .; V gene: TRBV27; CDR3 protein: CASSFGSTDTQYF; CDR3 DNA: TGTGCCAGCAGTTTTGGGAGCACAGATACGCAGTATTTT